This record concerns one TCR beta chain sequence. Its antigen is as yet unknown. After isolation, RNA underwent reverse transcription to generate cDNA as the sequencing template. Only in-frame clones appear in the TCRdb table, and some are missing; sequencing was by immunoSEQ multiplex PCR. Seen here are roughly 170,000 clones, 50% to 75% observed once, and the top ten hold roughly 15%. This sample was taken from a study of CD8+ T cells in alopecia areata. As for the study in general: Treated patients were given oral tofacitinib, which was dosed at 5 to 10 mg twice daily.

General observations from the study: Across lesional scalp, and particularly alopecia totalis/universalis, clonality surpassed that of normal scalp.

It was from alopecia areata patients that lesional scalp punch biopsies and peripheral blood were collected. Sorting separated CD4+ and CD8+ T cells out of PBMCs. V trimming: 6 bases; J trimming: 9 bases; junction bases outside the gene matches: 8. CDR3 size: 14 residues. CDR1 and CDR2 from the germline V gene are MNHEY and SVGAGI. The source is a human donor with alopecia areata. Material: CD4+ T cells sorted from blood, obtained at week 0. V and J are TRBV6-5 and TRBJ2-1; 10 bases fit TRBD1. CDR3 residues: CASSPGQGISEQFF. CDR3 nucleotide sequence: TGTGCCAGCAGCCCGGGACAGGGGATAAGTGAGCAGTTCTTC.